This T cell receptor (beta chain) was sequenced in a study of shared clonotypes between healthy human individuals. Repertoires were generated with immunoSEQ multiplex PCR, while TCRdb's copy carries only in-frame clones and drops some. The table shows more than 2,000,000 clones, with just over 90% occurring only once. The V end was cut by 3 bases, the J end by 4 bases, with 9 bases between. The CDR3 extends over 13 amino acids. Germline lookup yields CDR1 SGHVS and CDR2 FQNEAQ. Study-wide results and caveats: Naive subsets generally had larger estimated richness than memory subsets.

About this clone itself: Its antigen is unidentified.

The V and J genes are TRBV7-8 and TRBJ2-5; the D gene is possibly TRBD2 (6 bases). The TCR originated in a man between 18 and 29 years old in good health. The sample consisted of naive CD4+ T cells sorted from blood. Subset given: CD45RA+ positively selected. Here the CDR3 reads CASSLGGLETQYF. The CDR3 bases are TGTGCCAGCAGCTTGGGGGGTCTAGAGACCCAGTACTTC.